This TCR beta chain was sequenced during a study of cytomegalovirus exposure and HLA in healthy donors. Study as a whole: An analysis done earlier identified 95 million to 140 million unique TCR beta sequences from approximately 170 million T cells.

A remark on this clone: Its cognate antigen is unknown.

The study ran its PCR with 60 Vbeta and 13 Jbeta primers. Using immunoSEQ multiplex PCR, the repertoire was profiled, and TCRdb retains in-frame clones only, with some absent. Here the sample spans tens of thousands of clones, roughly 67% being singletons. CDR1 and CDR2 (germline): SGHAT, FQDESV (reference sequence). This CDR3 contains 15 residues. The V gene end was trimmed by 4 bases and the J gene end by 1 base; junction bases not matched to a gene: 3. Study conclusions and caveats: In a later analysis, most CMV-associated TCR beta chains appeared HLA-restricted. Altogether, 164 TCR beta chains were recorded as cytomegalovirus-associated. More clonal expansion characterized HLA-associated TCR beta chains than equally common others in a later analysis.

The receptor's source is a woman aged 50 to 60 in good health and CMV-seropositive. The sample consisted of PBMCs. The genes are TRBV11-1 and TRBJ2-3; the match to TRBD2 covers 9 bases. CDR3 bases: TGTGCCAGCAGCTATAGCGGGGGAGGCACAGATACGCAGTATTTT. Translation gives CASSYSGGGTDTQYF.